These T cell receptor beta chains were read from a single sample in a study of CD8 T cells in ankylosing spondylitis. Each CDR3 protein is one row after TCRdb ran MiXCR on the 5' RACE reads. Here the sample spans around 450,000 distinct CDR3 sequences, roughly 26% being singletons. Sequenced input: blood, either unsorted or a sorted T cell fraction (not recorded which). The receptors here all came from a male donor with ankylosing spondylitis. Each CDR3 is given with its conserved first and last residue. Each record gives: clone size, J gene, V gene, D gene, CDR3 protein, CDR3 DNA. The D gene is left open where the match is weak. Only part of the rows carry a size: once, few, many, or a class if the clone is expanded.

clone_size: few
j_call: TRBJ2-1
v_call: TRBV24-1
d_call: TRBD2
cdr3_aa: CATSGGDSGRSYNEQFF
cdr3_nt: TGTGCCACCAGTGGGGGGGATAGCGGGAGGTCCTACAATGAGCAGTTCTTC

clone_size: -
j_call: TRBJ1-1
v_call: TRBV20-1
d_call: TRBD1
cdr3_aa: CSARDSKFNTEAFF
cdr3_nt: TGCAGTGCCCGGGACAGCAAGTTCAACACTGAAGCTTTCTTT

clone_size: -
j_call: TRBJ2-5
v_call: TRBV12-3/TRBV12-4
d_call: TRBD1
cdr3_aa: CASSNTGVETQYF
cdr3_nt: TGTGCCAGCAGCAACACAGGGGTGGAGACCCAGTACTTC

clone_size: many
j_call: TRBJ2-2
v_call: TRBV5-1
d_call: TRBD2
cdr3_aa: CASRLGTSGLNTGELFF
cdr3_nt: TGCGCCAGCAGACTAGGGACTAGCGGACTGAACACCGGGGAGCTGTTTTTT

clone_size: -
j_call: TRBJ2-1
v_call: TRBV14
d_call: -
cdr3_aa: CASSQLTGYAYNEQFF
cdr3_nt: TGTGCCAGCAGCCAACTGACAGGATACGCCTACAATGAGCAGTTCTTC

clone_size: few
j_call: TRBJ2-7
v_call: TRBV7-9
d_call: -
cdr3_aa: CASGLAASYEQYF
cdr3_nt: TGTGCCAGCGGGCTTGCGGCCTCCTACGAGCAGTACTTC

clone_size: -
j_call: TRBJ2-2
v_call: TRBV4-1
d_call: TRBD2
cdr3_aa: CASSQAGLVISGELFF
cdr3_nt: TGCGCCAGCAGCCAAGCTGGACTAGTAATATCTGGGGAGCTGTTTTTT

clone_size: few
j_call: TRBJ2-1
v_call: TRBV20-1
d_call: TRBD2
cdr3_aa: CSASSTSVEFF
cdr3_nt: TGCAGTGCTAGTTCGACTAGCGTGGAGTTCTTC

clone_size: many
j_call: TRBJ1-3
v_call: TRBV3-1
d_call: -
cdr3_aa: CASSQSIQHSGNTIYF
cdr3_nt: TGTGCCAGCAGCCAATCGATTCAGCACTCTGGAAACACCATATATTTT

clone_size: -
j_call: TRBJ1-1
v_call: TRBV29-1
d_call: -
cdr3_aa: CSGEQGADTEAFF
cdr3_nt: TGCAGCGGGGAACAGGGTGCGGACACTGAAGCTTTCTTT

clone_size: -
j_call: TRBJ2-3
v_call: TRBV20-1
d_call: TRBD1
cdr3_aa: CSAPGQGQDTQYF
cdr3_nt: TGCAGTGCTCCCGGACAGGGCCAAGATACGCAGTATTTT

clone_size: -
j_call: TRBJ2-5
v_call: TRBV3-1
d_call: TRBD1
cdr3_aa: CASSQDPGTGGNQETQYF
cdr3_nt: TGTGCCAGCAGCCAAGATCCCGGGACAGGGGGCAACCAAGAGACCCAGTACTTC

clone_size: few
j_call: TRBJ2-4
v_call: TRBV5-1
d_call: -
cdr3_aa: CASSLEENIQYF
cdr3_nt: TGCGCCAGCAGCTTGGAGGAAAACATTCAGTACTTC

clone_size: -
j_call: TRBJ1-5
v_call: TRBV18
d_call: -
cdr3_aa: CASSPRVDQPQHF
cdr3_nt: TGTGCCAGCTCACCAAGGGTAGATCAGCCCCAGCATTTT

clone_size: few
j_call: TRBJ2-5
v_call: TRBV7-2
d_call: TRBD1
cdr3_aa: CASSLVPGGGGETQYF
cdr3_nt: TGTGCCAGCAGCTTAGTACCAGGGGGCGGTGGAGAGACCCAGTACTTC

clone_size: few
j_call: TRBJ1-2
v_call: TRBV28
d_call: -
cdr3_aa: CASYSDILYGYTF
cdr3_nt: TGTGCCAGCTACTCGGACATCCTGTATGGCTACACCTTC

clone_size: -
j_call: TRBJ2-5
v_call: TRBV20-1
d_call: TRBD2
cdr3_aa: CSALAGLQETQYF
cdr3_nt: TGCAGTGCCCTAGCGGGGTTACAAGAGACCCAGTACTTC

clone_size: few
j_call: TRBJ2-3
v_call: TRBV20-1
d_call: -
cdr3_aa: CSAQLELEPDTQYF
cdr3_nt: TGCAGTGCTCAACTAGAACTGGAGCCAGATACGCAGTATTTT

clone_size: few
j_call: TRBJ2-5
v_call: TRBV2
d_call: -
cdr3_aa: CASSSQTSQETQYF
cdr3_nt: TGTGCCAGCAGTTCTCAGACTAGCCAAGAGACCCAGTACTTC

clone_size: few
j_call: TRBJ2-7
v_call: TRBV29-1
d_call: -
cdr3_aa: CSVGPVLGSEQYF
cdr3_nt: TGCAGCGTTGGGCCGGTTCTCGGTTCCGAGCAGTACTTC

clone_size: -
j_call: TRBJ2-1
v_call: TRBV29-1
d_call: TRBD2
cdr3_aa: CSALAGGREQFF
cdr3_nt: TGCAGCGCCCTAGCGGGAGGGCGCGAGCAGTTCTTC

clone_size: few
j_call: TRBJ2-5
v_call: TRBV24-1
d_call: -
cdr3_aa: CATSDPKSTDQETQYF
cdr3_nt: TGTGCCACCAGCGATCCCAAATCGACAGACCAAGAGACCCAGTACTTC

clone_size: once
j_call: TRBJ2-2
v_call: TRBV27
d_call: -
cdr3_aa: CASSFSLVNTGELFF
cdr3_nt: TGTGCCAGCAGTTTCAGCCTAGTGAACACCGGGGAGCTGTTTTTT

clone_size: few
j_call: TRBJ1-6
v_call: TRBV20-1
d_call: -
cdr3_aa: CSARPRASVYPPLHF
cdr3_nt: TGCAGTGCCCGGCCCAGGGCCAGCGTGTATCCCCCCCTCCACTTT

clone_size: -
j_call: TRBJ2-1
v_call: TRBV7-6
d_call: TRBD1
cdr3_aa: CASSPVTGVSYNEQFF
cdr3_nt: TGTGCCAGCAGCCCGGTGACAGGGGTGTCCTACAATGAGCAGTTCTTC

clone_size: -
j_call: TRBJ2-5
v_call: TRBV29-1
d_call: -
cdr3_aa: CSVRAGTAKETQYF
cdr3_nt: TGCAGCGTTCGGGCGGGGACAGCGAAAGAGACCCAGTACTTC

clone_size: -
j_call: TRBJ2-7
v_call: TRBV5-1
d_call: -
cdr3_aa: CASSLRQDWPYEQYF
cdr3_nt: TGCGCCAGCAGCTTACGACAGGACTGGCCCTACGAGCAGTACTTC

clone_size: -
j_call: TRBJ1-4
v_call: TRBV5-5
d_call: TRBD1
cdr3_aa: CASSLGGSRGEKLFF
cdr3_nt: TGTGCCAGCAGCTTGGGGGGCTCCAGGGGGGAAAAACTGTTTTTT

clone_size: -
j_call: TRBJ2-1
v_call: TRBV6-2/TRBV6-3
d_call: -
cdr3_aa: CASSPRRYNEQFF
cdr3_nt: TGTGCCAGCAGTCCGAGGCGGTACAATGAGCAGTTCTTC

clone_size: many
j_call: TRBJ1-3
v_call: TRBV7-6
d_call: -
cdr3_aa: CASSLVGGNRNTIYF
cdr3_nt: TGTGCCAGCAGCTTAGTCGGGGGCAACAGAAACACCATATATTTT

clone_size: -
j_call: TRBJ1-1
v_call: TRBV29-1
d_call: -
cdr3_aa: CSVGGTEAFF
cdr3_nt: TGCAGCGTTGGGGGGACTGAAGCTTTCTTT

clone_size: -
j_call: TRBJ2-1
v_call: TRBV12-3/TRBV12-4
d_call: TRBD1
cdr3_aa: CASRLEQGKESKQFF
cdr3_nt: TGTGCCAGCAGACTCGAACAGGGGAAAGAGTCAAAGCAGTTCTTC

clone_size: -
j_call: TRBJ2-1
v_call: TRBV12-3/TRBV12-4
d_call: -
cdr3_aa: CASSPGQPKAPFF
cdr3_nt: TGTGCCAGCAGTCCAGGACAGCCCAAAGCCCCGTTCTTC

clone_size: -
j_call: TRBJ1-2
v_call: TRBV24-1
d_call: -
cdr3_aa: CATSTGQDYGYTF
cdr3_nt: TGTGCCACCAGTACAGGGCAGGACTATGGCTACACCTTC

clone_size: -
j_call: TRBJ1-3
v_call: TRBV2
d_call: -
cdr3_aa: CASSPRSGSGNTIYF
cdr3_nt: TGTGCCAGCAGTCCCCGTTCCGGCTCTGGAAACACCATATATTTT

clone_size: -
j_call: TRBJ1-3
v_call: TRBV30
d_call: -
cdr3_aa: CAWSVQAGNTIYF
cdr3_nt: TGTGCCTGGAGTGTACAAGCTGGAAACACCATATATTTT

clone_size: -
j_call: TRBJ2-2
v_call: TRBV20-1
d_call: -
cdr3_aa: CSAPRASNGELFF
cdr3_nt: TGCAGTGCTCCCAGGGCCTCCAACGGGGAGCTGTTTTTT

clone_size: few
j_call: TRBJ2-3
v_call: TRBV7-2
d_call: -
cdr3_aa: CASILVGTDTQYF
cdr3_nt: TGTGCCAGCATCCTAGTGGGCACAGATACGCAGTATTTT

clone_size: -
j_call: TRBJ1-1
v_call: TRBV7-9
d_call: -
cdr3_aa: CASRETGQPNTEAFF
cdr3_nt: TGTGCCAGCAGGGAGACAGGACAGCCGAACACTGAAGCTTTCTTT

clone_size: -
j_call: TRBJ2-1
v_call: TRBV6-1
d_call: TRBD2
cdr3_aa: CASSARASGSEQFF
cdr3_nt: TGTGCCAGCAGTGCTAGGGCTAGCGGGAGTGAGCAGTTCTTC

clone_size: -
j_call: TRBJ2-1
v_call: TRBV6-2/TRBV6-3
d_call: TRBD2
cdr3_aa: CASSILGGSSYNEQFF
cdr3_nt: TGTGCCAGCAGTATCCTGGGCGGGAGCTCCTACAATGAGCAGTTCTTC

clone_size: few
j_call: TRBJ2-3
v_call: TRBV27
d_call: -
cdr3_aa: CASSFGGHTQYF
cdr3_nt: TGTGCCAGCAGTTTTGGGGGACATACGCAGTATTTT

clone_size: -
j_call: TRBJ2-7
v_call: TRBV5-6
d_call: TRBD1
cdr3_aa: CASSIGTDSSYEQYF
cdr3_nt: TGTGCCAGCAGCATCGGGACAGACAGCTCCTACGAGCAGTACTTC

clone_size: few
j_call: TRBJ1-3
v_call: TRBV12-3/TRBV12-4
d_call: TRBD1
cdr3_aa: CASSLATGGLISSGNTIYF
cdr3_nt: TGTGCCAGCAGTTTAGCAACAGGGGGTTTGATAAGCTCTGGAAACACCATATATTTT

clone_size: -
j_call: TRBJ2-1
v_call: TRBV7-9
d_call: TRBD2
cdr3_aa: CASSTRTSGRTEEQFF
cdr3_nt: TGTGCCAGCAGCACCCGGACTAGCGGGAGAACAGAAGAGCAGTTCTTC

clone_size: -
j_call: TRBJ2-1
v_call: TRBV15
d_call: TRBD2
cdr3_aa: CATSRDWTSGTPSYNEQFF
cdr3_nt: TGTGCCACCAGCAGAGATTGGACTAGCGGGACCCCATCCTACAATGAGCAGTTCTTC

clone_size: few
j_call: TRBJ2-3
v_call: TRBV5-1
d_call: -
cdr3_aa: CASSFSTSTTDTQYF
cdr3_nt: TGCGCCAGCAGCTTTAGCACTAGCACCACAGATACGCAGTATTTT

clone_size: -
j_call: TRBJ2-2
v_call: TRBV7-9
d_call: -
cdr3_aa: CASSSRGGTTNTGELFF
cdr3_nt: TGTGCCAGCAGCTCCCGGGGTGGGACAACGAACACCGGGGAGCTGTTTTTT

clone_size: few
j_call: TRBJ2-1
v_call: TRBV6-4
d_call: -
cdr3_aa: CASSAREIGLYNEQFF
cdr3_nt: TGTGCCAGCAGCGCCCGCGAGATAGGCTTATACAATGAGCAGTTCTTC

clone_size: few
j_call: TRBJ2-1
v_call: TRBV5-1
d_call: TRBD2
cdr3_aa: CASSVGLAGGISSYNEQFF
cdr3_nt: TGCGCCAGCAGCGTAGGACTAGCGGGAGGGATTAGCTCCTACAATGAGCAGTTCTTC

clone_size: many
j_call: TRBJ1-1
v_call: TRBV24-1
d_call: -
cdr3_aa: CATRRERNTEAFF
cdr3_nt: TGTGCCACCAGGAGAGAACGGAACACTGAAGCTTTCTTT

clone_size: few
j_call: TRBJ2-3
v_call: TRBV5-1
d_call: -
cdr3_aa: CASSLDGLTSTDTQYF
cdr3_nt: TGCGCCAGCAGCTTGGATGGCCTTACATCCACAGATACGCAGTATTTT

clone_size: -
j_call: TRBJ2-5
v_call: TRBV6-1
d_call: -
cdr3_aa: CASSPGLGAEETQYF
cdr3_nt: TGTGCCAGCAGCCCGGGACTCGGAGCTGAGGAGACCCAGTACTTC